The 3 T cell receptor beta chains given below trace back to one sample, sequenced in a study of blood T cell repertoires in COVID-19. TCRdb's table, derived via immunoSEQ multiplex PCR, lists solely in-frame clones and lacks some. The sample records around 220,000 clones, 82% being singletons. The sequenced sample consisted of peripheral blood. The receptors stem from a woman of 80 years or more with active or convalescent COVID-19.

This clone was detected ten times or more. This chain joins TRBV5-1 and TRBJ1-3; TRBD1 is a possible D gene (5 bases). Germline assignment: CDR1 SGHRS and CDR2 YFSETQ. There are 17 residues in the CDR3. Trimming took off 0 bases at V and 4 bases at J, with 17 bases between the two ends. The CDR3 nucleotides read TGCGCCAGCAGCTTGGAGGCAGGGCCACTGCCGGGAAACACCATATATTTT. It yields the protein CASSLEAGPLPGNTIYF.

The chain joins TRBV5-1 to TRBJ2-7; TRBD2 matches 8 bases. The V gene's germline CDR1 is SGHRS and CDR2 YFSETQ. The CDR3 extends over 15 amino acids. Losses at the gene ends were 4 bases for V and 1 base for J; bases not matched to a gene: 7. This CDR3 reads CASSAGTSGSYEQYF. CDR3 in DNA: TGCGCCAGCAGCGCGGGAACTAGCGGTTCCTACGAGCAGTACTTC. The variable domain in full, completed from reference TRBV5-1 and TRBJ2-7, reads KAGVTQTPRYLIKTRGQQVTLSCSPISGHRSVSWYQQTPGQGLQFLFEYFSETQRNKGNFPGRFSGRQFSNSRSEMNVSTLELGDSALYLCASSAGTSGSYEQYFGPGTRLTVT.

This chain uses TRBV4-1 with TRBJ2-1; the D is unclear. V was clipped by 6 bases and J by 0 bases, with 24 bases between them. The germline V gene encodes CDR1 MGHRA and CDR2 YSYEKL. The length of the CDR3 is 19 residues. CDR3 loop: CASRAINTETPSSYNEQFF. Written as DNA, the CDR3 is TGCGCCAGCAGAGCCATAAATACCGAGACACCGAGCTCCTACAATGAGCAGTTCTTC.